This T cell receptor beta chain was documented in a study of T-cell reconstitution after alpha-beta-depleted transplantation in children listed by TCRdb under 2016. Regarding the complete study: Using TCR repertoire profiling, the study quantitatively followed how T-cell immune reconstitution unfolded in children after TCRalphabeta/CD19-depleted allogeneic hematopoietic cell transplantation.

The library was built by means of PCR. Sequencing used an Illumina HiSeq 2500. To normalize quantification of the TCRbeta repertoire, the TCR libraries were built with molecular barcoding that relied on unique molecular identifiers. TCRdb took the public reads, trimmed them with fastp at Q25, ran MiXCR for clone calling and kept in-frame beta chains. Each CDR3 protein gets just one entry, which takes the most common genes and DNA from the rows behind it. Counted in this sample were 250,000 to 300,000 distinct CDR3 sequences; 6% to 10% of them appeared once. The leading ten clones occupy about 9.1% of the sample. Beyond this particular receptor, the publication reports: The high TCRbeta diversity at day 60 in some patients was ascribed to recipient T cells and intrathymic progenitors that had survived conditioning. About two months after transplant, the apparently early recovery of alphabetaT-cell counts reportedly depended on just several hundred clones that had expanded rapidly and came from non-depleted graft cells. Over the following months the frequencies of hyperexpanded clones went down, and after one year T-cell counts and TCRbeta diversity were mostly credited to newly produced T cells.

This clonotype was seen ten or more times. Its antigen specificity is not known. It has no much larger one-base neighbor in the sample; base qualities were not kept. The treatment or condition label for this specimen denotes: allogeneic hematopoietic cell transplantation with graft depleted of TCRalphabeta T cells and CD19 B cells. TCRalphabeta/CD19-depleted allogeneic hematopoietic cell grafts were given to the transplant recipients, all of whom were children. CDR1 and CDR2 are drawn from the germline V gene: MGHRA, YSYEKL. Here V drops 3 bases and J drops 2 bases, and the junction holds 8 bases not matched to any gene. Counted from cysteine to phenylalanine, this CDR3 has 19 amino acids. Only CDR3 DNA remains: 57 bases, in frame from the first base.

The chain is assembled from TRBV4-1 and TRBJ2-1, with 15 junctional bases fitting TRBD2. The receptor was isolated from a female patient aged 2 to 10 who had a stem cell transplant for Fanconi anemia, so the T cells may come from the graft donor. Sequenced material: peripheral blood, taken 360 days after TCRalphabeta/CD19-depleted stem cell transplant. The DNA reads TGCGCCAGCAGCCACCCGGGACTAGCGGGAGGAGGGACCTACAATGAGCAGTTCTTC. This codes for CASSHPGLAGGGTYNEQFF.